The source of this T cell receptor beta chain is a study of blood T cell repertoires in COVID-19. At the level of the study: In each case, the material was cDNA or gDNA derived from T cells, B-cell-depleted T cells, or PBMCs.

This clone was seen just once. Looked up from germline, CDR1 is MNHNS and CDR2 is SASEGT. The CDR3 runs to 17 residues. V lost 1 base and J lost 0, with 10 bases in between. Authors' processing steps: From reference gene primer amplification, estimates of nucleated cell counts were derived. The table came from immunoSEQ multiplex PCR; TCRdb's copy has only in-frame clones and leaves some out. V and J calls and clone size follow that table, whereas D and trimming were derived from the DNA. This table has about 410,000 clones, approximately 90% appearing once. This chain connects TRBV6-1 to TRBJ2-6; no definite D call. This TCR came from a woman aged 40 to 49 with COVID-19, enrolled during active disease. Sequenced input: peripheral blood. CDR3 in amino acids: CASSEDVRFSGANVLTF. CDR3 DNA sequence: TGTGCCAGCAGTGAAGATGTACGGTTCTCTGGGGCCAACGTCCTGACTTTC.